This T cell receptor beta chain was recorded in a study of beta chain features in type 1 diabetes. Per germline, CDR1 SGHAT and CDR2 FQNNGV. The CDR3 runs 15 residues. Trimming removed 0 bases at V and 1 base at J, with 9 bases between. The study, taken as a whole, reports: A PCR bias possibly favoring shorter templates would apply equally to patients and controls.

A word on this clone: Its matching antigen is unknown.

In all sorted populations, purity surpassed 98%. cDNA synthesis used the whole RNA isolate, giving expressed TCRB sequences. Millions of reads, on average, came from each naive, central memory and regulatory T cell sample. Using immunoSEQ multiplex PCR, the repertoire was profiled, and TCRdb retains in-frame clones only, with some absent. This sample has about 140,000 clones, with approximately 9.8% found just once. The genes are TRBV11-2 and TRBJ2-5; TRBD1 might be the D (5 bases). The sample was central memory CD4+ T cells from blood. The clonotype was recovered from a woman aged 40 to 50 in good health. The CDR3 nucleotides read TGTGCCAGCAGCTTAGACGACAGTTTCCAAGAGACCCAGTACTTC. Its protein is CASSLDDSFQETQYF.